A selection of T cell receptor beta chains follows, all from one sample in a study of OX40 agonist ivuxolimab in advanced cancers. Libraries were prepared by immunoSEQ multiplex PCR; TCRdb keeps only in-frame clonotypes and omits some of them. Found here are around 84,000 clones, under 95% of them singletons; the top ten hold 0.4% to 0.55%. The sequencing used CD4+ or CD8+ T cells sorted from blood, collected in a trial of the OX40 agonist ivuxolimab. These receptors came from an adult with an advanced solid tumor such as melanoma, head and neck, liver or kidney cancer. Both conserved end residues are part of each CDR3. The D gene is left open where the match is weak. Clone size, where shown, is once, few, many, or a class for clones that have expanded.

abundance	d_gene	v_gene	j_gene	CDR3nt	CDR3aa
-	TRBD2	TRBV28	TRBJ2-1	TGTGCCAGCACCTCCCCGGGAGGCCCCTACAATGAGCAGTTCTTC	CASTSPGGPYNEQFF
-	TRBD2	TRBV5-3	TRBJ2-1	TGTGCCAGCAGCCCTCGGGGGAGCGGGATGAATGAGCAGTTCTTC	CASSPRGSGMNEQFF
-	-	TRBV4-2	TRBJ1-1	TGTGCCAGCAGCCAAATACCCCTGAACACTGAAGCTTTCTTT	CASSQIPLNTEAFF
-	-	TRBV7-4	TRBJ1-5	TGTGCCAGCAGCCTGGACAGTCCGCATCAGCCCCAGCATTTT	CASSLDSPHQPQHF
once	TRBD1	TRBV11-2	TRBJ2-2	TGTGCCACACACAGGAACGTGGGACAGGGGGCTGAGGAGCTGTTTTTT	CATHRNVGQGAEELFF
-	-	TRBV5-1	TRBJ2-3	TGCGCCAGCAGCAAAGGACTCGGCACAGATACGCAGTATTTT	CASSKGLGTDTQYF
once	TRBD2	TRBV4-3	TRBJ2-7	TGCGCCAGCAGCCAAGTCGGGACTAGCGGCCTCCCGGGTGCCTACGAGCAGTACTTC	CASSQVGTSGLPGAYEQYF
-	-	TRBV4-3	TRBJ2-5	TGCGCCAGCAGCCAAGATGGGGGCCAGGGAAGGACCCAGTACTTC	CASSQDGGQGRTQYF
-	-	TRBV10-3	TRBJ2-3	TGTGCCATCAGTGAGCCTGGAGGAACGGGGGTAGATACGCAGTATTTT	CAISEPGGTGVDTQYF
-	-	TRBV7-2	TRBJ1-1	TGTGCCAGCAGCTTAGCGCAAGGGGTGCGGGCTGAAGCTTTCTTT	CASSLAQGVRAEAFF
-	TRBD1	TRBV4-3	TRBJ2-7	TGCGCCAGCAGCCAATCTTCGGGACAGGGTTACGAGCAGTACTTC	CASSQSSGQGYEQYF
-	TRBD2	TRBV10-3	TRBJ2-3	TGTGCCATCAGAACTAGCGGGACCGACACAGATACGCAGTATTTT	CAIRTSGTDTDTQYF